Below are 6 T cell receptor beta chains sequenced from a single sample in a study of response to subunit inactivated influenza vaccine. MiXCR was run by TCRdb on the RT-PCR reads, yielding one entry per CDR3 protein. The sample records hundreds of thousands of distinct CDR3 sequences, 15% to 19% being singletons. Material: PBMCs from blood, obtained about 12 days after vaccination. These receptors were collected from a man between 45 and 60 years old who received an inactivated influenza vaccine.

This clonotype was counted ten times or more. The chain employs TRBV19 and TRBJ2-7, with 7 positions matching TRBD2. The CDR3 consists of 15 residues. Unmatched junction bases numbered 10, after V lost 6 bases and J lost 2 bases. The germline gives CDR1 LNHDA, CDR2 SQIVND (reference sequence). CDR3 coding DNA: TGTGCCAGTAGAGAAAGGGCGGGAGCCCCCTACGAGCAGTACTTC. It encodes CASRERAGAPYEQYF.

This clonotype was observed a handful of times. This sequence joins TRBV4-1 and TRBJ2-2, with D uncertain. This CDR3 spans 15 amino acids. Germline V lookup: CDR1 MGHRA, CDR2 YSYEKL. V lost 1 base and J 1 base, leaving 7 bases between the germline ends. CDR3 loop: CASSQGTRNTGELFF. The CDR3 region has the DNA TGCGCCAGCAGCCAAGGGACCCGGAACACCGGGGAGCTGTTTTTT.

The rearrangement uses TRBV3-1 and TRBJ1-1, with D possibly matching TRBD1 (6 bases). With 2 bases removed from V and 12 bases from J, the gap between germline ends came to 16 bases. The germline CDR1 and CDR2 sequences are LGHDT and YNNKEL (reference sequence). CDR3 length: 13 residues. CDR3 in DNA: TGTGCCAGCAGCCAAATGACAGGAGGTGTGTCTTTCTTT. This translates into CASSQMTGGVSFF. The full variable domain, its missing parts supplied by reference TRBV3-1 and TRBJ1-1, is DTAVSQTPKYLVTQMGNDKSIKCEQNLGHDTMYWYKQDSKKFLKIMFSYNNKELIINETVPNRFSPKSPDKAHLNLHINSLELGDSAVYFCASSQMTGGVSFFGQGTRLTVV.

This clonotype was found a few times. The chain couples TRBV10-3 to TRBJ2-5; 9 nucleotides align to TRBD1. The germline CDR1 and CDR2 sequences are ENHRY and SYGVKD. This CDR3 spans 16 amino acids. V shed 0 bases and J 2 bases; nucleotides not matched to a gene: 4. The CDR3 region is CAISESGTGSQETQYF. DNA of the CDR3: TGTGCCATCAGTGAGTCGGGGACAGGGTCTCAAGAGACCCAGTACTTC.

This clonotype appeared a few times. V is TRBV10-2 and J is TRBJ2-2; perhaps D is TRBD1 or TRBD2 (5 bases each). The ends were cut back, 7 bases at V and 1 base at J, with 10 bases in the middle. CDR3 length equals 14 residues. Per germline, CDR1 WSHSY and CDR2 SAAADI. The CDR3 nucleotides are TGCGCCAGCAAGGGACGGCTGAACACCGGGGAGCTGTTTTTT. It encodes CASKGRLNTGELFF.

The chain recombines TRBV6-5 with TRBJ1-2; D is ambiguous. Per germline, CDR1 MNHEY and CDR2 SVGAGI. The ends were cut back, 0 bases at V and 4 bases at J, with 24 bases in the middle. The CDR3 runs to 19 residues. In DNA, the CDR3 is TGTGCCAGCAGTTACTCGATTCGGAGATCCCCGGACCTTGGCTATGGCTACACCTTC. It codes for CASSYSIRRSPDLGYGYTF.